Sequencing of this T cell receptor (beta chain) was carried out in a study of OX40 agonist ivuxolimab in advanced cancers. Study information: Therapy given before enrollment (anti-PD-1, anti-PD-L1 or anti-CTLA-4) was allowed, and around 40% had some.

The assay was immunoSEQ multiplex PCR, and TCRdb's table has in-frame clones only and misses some. The table lists tens of thousands of clones, roughly 92% of them singletons. V was clipped by 4 bases and J by 0 bases, with 4 bases between them. The germline gives CDR1 KGHSY, CDR2 FQNENV. The length of the CDR3 is 13 residues. V is TRBV16 and J is TRBJ1-3; D ambiguous. The receptor's source is an adult with an advanced solid tumor such as melanoma, head and neck, liver or kidney cancer. The sample in question was CD4+ or CD8+ T cells sorted from blood, obtained in a trial of the OX40 agonist ivuxolimab. DNA of the CDR3: TGTGCCAGCAGCCCAGTCTCTGGAAACACCATATATTTT. It codes for CASSPVSGNTIYF.